This T cell receptor beta chain was sequenced during a study of T cell changes during pregnancy in multiple sclerosis. Trimming took 4 bases from V and 5 from J, leaving 14 bases between them. Germline loops: CDR1 LGHNA, CDR2 YSLEER. The CDR3 has 15 residues. Clones were sequenced by immunoSEQ multiplex PCR, and TCRdb holds only the in-frame ones, with some missing. The table records about 60,000 clones, approximately 90% of them present only once. Sequencing was performed on CD4+ T cells from peripheral blood mononuclear cells, taken in the first trimester of pregnancy. This TCR was recovered from a female donor with multiple sclerosis, enrolled in a pregnancy study. J is TRBJ2-2 and V is TRBV4-3; possibly TRBD1 for D (5 bases). The CDR3 region is CASSLGRDLTGELFF. The CDR3 nucleotides read TGCGCCAGCAGCCTCGGCAGGGATTTGACCGGGGAGCTGTTTTTT.